This TCR beta chain was recovered during a study of blood T cell repertoires in COVID-19. Study context: Samples of COVID-19 (acute and convalescent) were obtained from the United States, Italy and Spain.

TCRdb's copy holds only in-frame clones and misses some; the assay was immunoSEQ multiplex PCR. The repertoire holds 350,000 to 400,000 clones, with about 89% as singletons. In regard to this clone: Other DNA sequences from this sample encode an identical CDR3 as well.

This receptor was identified in a woman in her forties who had been exposed to COVID-19. Input material: PBMCs or T cells enriched from blood (not recorded which).

Here the CDR3 reads CASSPDRGHEQFF. The CDR3 DNA is TGTGCCAGCAGCCCCGACAGGGGCCATGAGCAGTTCTTC. This chain uses TRBV7-9 with TRBJ2-1, with 8 bases that match TRBD1. The CDR3 runs 13 residues. Germline CDR1 reads SEHNR; CDR2 reads FQNEAQ (reference sequence). The ends lost 5 bases at V and 8 bases at J; junction bases unmatched: 5.